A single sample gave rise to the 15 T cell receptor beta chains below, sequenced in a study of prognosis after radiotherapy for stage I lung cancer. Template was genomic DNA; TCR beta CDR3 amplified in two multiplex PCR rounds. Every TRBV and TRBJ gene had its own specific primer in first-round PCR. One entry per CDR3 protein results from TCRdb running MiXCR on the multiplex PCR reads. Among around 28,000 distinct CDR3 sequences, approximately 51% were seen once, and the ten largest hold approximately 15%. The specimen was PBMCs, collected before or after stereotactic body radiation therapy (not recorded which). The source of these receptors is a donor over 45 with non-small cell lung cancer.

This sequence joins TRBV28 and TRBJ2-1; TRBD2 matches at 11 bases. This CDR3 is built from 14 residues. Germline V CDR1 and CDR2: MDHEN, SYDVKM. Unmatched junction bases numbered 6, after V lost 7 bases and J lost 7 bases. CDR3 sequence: CASINVAGGNEQFF. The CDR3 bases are TGTGCCAGCATAAATGTAGCGGGAGGGAATGAGCAGTTCTTC.

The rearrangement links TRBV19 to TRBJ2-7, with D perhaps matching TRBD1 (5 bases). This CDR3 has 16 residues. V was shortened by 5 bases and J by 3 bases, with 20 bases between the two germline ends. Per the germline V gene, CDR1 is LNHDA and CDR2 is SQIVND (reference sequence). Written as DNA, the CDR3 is TGTGCCAGTAGTTCCCGGAGTAGGGGAACCGACTACGAGCAGTACTTC. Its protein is CASSSRSRGTDYEQYF. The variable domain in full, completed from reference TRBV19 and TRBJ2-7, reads DGGITQSPKYLFRKEGQNVTLSCEQNLNHDAMYWYRQDPGQGLRLIYYSQIVNDFQKGDIAEGYSVSREKKESFPLTVTSAQKNPTAFYLCASSSRSRGTDYEQYFGPGTRLTVT.

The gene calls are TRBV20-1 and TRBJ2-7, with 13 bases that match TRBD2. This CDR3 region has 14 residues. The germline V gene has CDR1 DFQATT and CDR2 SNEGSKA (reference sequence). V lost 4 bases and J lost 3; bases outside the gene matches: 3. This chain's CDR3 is CSATRTSGSYEQYF. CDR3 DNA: TGCAGTGCTACCCGGACTAGCGGGAGCTACGAGCAGTACTTC.

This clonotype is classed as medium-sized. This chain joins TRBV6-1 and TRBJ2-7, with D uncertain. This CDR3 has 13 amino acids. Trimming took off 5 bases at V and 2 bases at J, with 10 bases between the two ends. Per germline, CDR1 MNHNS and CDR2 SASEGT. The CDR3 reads CASSYLSPYEQYF. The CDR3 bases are TGTGCCAGCAGTTACCTGTCCCCCTACGAGCAGTACTTC.

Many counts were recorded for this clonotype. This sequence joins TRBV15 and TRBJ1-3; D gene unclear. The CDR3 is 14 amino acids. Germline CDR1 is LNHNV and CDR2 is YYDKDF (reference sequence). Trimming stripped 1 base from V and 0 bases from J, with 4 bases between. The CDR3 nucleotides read TGTGCCACCAGCAGAGGGACCTCTGGAAACACCATATATTTT. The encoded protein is CATSRGTSGNTIYF.

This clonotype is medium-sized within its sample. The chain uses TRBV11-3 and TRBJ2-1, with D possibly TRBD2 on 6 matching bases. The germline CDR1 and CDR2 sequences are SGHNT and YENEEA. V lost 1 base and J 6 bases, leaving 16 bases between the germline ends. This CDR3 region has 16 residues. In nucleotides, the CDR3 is TGTGCCAGCAGCTTAGGTGCGGGGTATTTGACCAATGAGCAGTTCTTC. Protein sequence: CASSLGAGYLTNEQFF.

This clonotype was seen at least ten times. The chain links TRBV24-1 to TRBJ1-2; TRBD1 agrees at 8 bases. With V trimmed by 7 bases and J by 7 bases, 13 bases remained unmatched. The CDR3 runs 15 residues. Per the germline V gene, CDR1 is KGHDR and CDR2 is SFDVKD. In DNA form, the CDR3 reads TGTGCCACCAGGCCATCGGACAGGGAGGTGGGTGGCTACACCTTC. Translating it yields CATRPSDREVGGYTF.

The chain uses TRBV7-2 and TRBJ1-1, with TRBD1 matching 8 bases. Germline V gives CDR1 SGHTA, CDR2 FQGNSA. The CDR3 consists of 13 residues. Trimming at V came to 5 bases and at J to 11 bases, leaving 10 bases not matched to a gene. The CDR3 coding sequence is TGTGCCAGCAGCGTTACAGGGGGTCTTGAGGCTTTCTTT. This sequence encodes CASSVTGGLEAFF.

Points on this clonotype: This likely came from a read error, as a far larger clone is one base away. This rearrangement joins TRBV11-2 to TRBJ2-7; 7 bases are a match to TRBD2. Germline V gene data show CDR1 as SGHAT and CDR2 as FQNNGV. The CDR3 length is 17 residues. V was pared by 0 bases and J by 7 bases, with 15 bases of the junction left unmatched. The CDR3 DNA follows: TGTGCCAGCAGCTTAGATCCCCCCGGCGGGAGTCGGAATGAGCAGTACTTC. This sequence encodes CASSLDPPGGSRNEQYF.

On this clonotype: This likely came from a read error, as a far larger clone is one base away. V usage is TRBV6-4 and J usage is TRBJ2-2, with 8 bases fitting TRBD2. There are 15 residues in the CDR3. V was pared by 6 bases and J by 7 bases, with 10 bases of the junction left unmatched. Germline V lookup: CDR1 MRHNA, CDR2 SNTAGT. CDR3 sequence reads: CASRTAGLGNGELFF. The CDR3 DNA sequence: TGTGCCAGCAGGACTGCGGGACTAGGGAACGGGGAGCTGTTTTTT.

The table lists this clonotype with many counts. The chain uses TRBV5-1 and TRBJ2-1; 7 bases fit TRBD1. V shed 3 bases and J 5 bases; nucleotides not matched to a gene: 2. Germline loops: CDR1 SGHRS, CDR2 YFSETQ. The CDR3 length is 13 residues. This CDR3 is CASSSQGDNEQFF. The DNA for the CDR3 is TGCGCCAGCAGCTCCCAGGGGGACAATGAGCAGTTCTTC.

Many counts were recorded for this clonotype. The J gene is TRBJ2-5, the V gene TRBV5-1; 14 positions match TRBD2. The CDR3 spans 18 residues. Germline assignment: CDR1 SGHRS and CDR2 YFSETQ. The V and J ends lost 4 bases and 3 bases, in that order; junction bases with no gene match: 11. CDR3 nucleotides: TGCGCCAGCAGCCTCGAACCGGGACTAGCGGGAGTGGAAGAGACCCAGTACTTC. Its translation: CASSLEPGLAGVEETQYF.

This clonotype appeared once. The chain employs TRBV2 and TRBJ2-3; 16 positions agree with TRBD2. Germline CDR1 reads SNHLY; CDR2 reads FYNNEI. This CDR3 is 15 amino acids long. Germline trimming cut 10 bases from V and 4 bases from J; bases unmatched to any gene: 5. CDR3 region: CATPGLAGGADTQYF. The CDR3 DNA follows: TGTGCCACTCCGGGACTAGCGGGAGGGGCAGATACGCAGTATTTT. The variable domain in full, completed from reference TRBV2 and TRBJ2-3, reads EPEVTQTPSHQVTQMGQEVILRCVPISNHLYFYWYRQILGQKVEFLVSFYNNEISEKSEIFDDQFSVERPDGSNFTLKIRSTKLEDSAMYFCATPGLAGGADTQYFGPGTRLTVL.

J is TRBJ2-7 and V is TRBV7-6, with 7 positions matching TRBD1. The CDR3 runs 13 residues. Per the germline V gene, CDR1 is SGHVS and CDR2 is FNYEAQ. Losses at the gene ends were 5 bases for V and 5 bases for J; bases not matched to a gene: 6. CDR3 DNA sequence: TGTGCCAGCAGCGCACAGGGGAAGGACGAGCAGTACTTC. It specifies CASSAQGKDEQYF.

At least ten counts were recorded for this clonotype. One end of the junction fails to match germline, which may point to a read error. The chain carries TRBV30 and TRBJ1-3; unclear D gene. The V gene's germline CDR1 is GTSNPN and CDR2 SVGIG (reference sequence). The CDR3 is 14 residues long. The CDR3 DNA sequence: TGTGCCTGGAGTGGTACCCGCGGTGGAGACACCATATATTTT. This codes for CAWSGTRGGDTIYF.